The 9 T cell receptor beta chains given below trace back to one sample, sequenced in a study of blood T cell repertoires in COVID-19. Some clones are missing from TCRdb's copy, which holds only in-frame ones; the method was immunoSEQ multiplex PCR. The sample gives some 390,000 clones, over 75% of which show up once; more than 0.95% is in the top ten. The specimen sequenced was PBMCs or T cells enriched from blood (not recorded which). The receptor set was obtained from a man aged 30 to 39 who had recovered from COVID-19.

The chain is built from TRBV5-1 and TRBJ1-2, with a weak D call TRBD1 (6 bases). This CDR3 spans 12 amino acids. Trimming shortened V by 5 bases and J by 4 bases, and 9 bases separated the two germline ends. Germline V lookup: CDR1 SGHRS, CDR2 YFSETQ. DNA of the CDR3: TGCGCCAGCAGGGGGGCCTTCTATGGCTACACCTTC. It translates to CASRGAFYGYTF.

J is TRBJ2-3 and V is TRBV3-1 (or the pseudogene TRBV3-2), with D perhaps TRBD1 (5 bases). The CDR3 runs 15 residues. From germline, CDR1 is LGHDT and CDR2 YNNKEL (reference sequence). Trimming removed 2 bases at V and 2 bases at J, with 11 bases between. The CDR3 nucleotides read TGTGCCAGCAGCCAAAGGACAAAAGACACAGATACGCAGTATTTT. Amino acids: CASSQRTKDTDTQYF.

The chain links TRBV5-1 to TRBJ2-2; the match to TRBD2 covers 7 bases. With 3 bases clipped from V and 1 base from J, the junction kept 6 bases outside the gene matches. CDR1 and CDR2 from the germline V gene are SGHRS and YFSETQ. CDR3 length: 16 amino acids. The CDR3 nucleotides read TGCGCCAGCAGCTCTACCTCGGGAGGGAACACCGGGGAGCTGTTTTTT. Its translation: CASSSTSGGNTGELFF.

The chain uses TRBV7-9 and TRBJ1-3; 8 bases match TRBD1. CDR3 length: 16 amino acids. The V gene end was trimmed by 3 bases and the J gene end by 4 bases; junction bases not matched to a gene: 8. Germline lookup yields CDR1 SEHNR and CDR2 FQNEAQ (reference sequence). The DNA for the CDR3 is TGTGCCAGCAGCTTCTGGACAGGGACGGGAGGAAACACCATATATTTT. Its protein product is CASSFWTGTGGNTIYF.

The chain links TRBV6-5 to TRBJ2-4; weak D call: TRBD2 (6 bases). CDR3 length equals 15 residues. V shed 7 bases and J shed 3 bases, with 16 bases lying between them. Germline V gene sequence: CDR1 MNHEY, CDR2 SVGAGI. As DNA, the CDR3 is TGTGCCAGCACTCCCCCGGGGGACCACAAAAACATTCAGTACTTC. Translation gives CASTPPGDHKNIQYF.

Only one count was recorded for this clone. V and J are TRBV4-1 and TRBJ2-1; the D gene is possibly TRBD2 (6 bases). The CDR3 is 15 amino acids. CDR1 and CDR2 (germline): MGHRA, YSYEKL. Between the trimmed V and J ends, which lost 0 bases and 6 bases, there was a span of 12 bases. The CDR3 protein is CASSQEATSFNEQFF. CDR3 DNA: TGCGCCAGCAGCCAAGAGGCGACTAGTTTCAATGAGCAGTTCTTC.

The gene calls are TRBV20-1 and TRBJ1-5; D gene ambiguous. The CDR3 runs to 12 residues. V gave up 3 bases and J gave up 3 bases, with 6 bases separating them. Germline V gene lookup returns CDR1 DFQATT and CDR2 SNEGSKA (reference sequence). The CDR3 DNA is TGCAGTGCTAGTGAACACAATCAGCCCCAGCATTTT. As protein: CSASEHNQPQHF.

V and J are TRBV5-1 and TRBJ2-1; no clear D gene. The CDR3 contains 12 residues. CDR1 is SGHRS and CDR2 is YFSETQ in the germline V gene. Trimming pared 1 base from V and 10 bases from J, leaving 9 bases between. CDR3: CASSLTVLEQFF. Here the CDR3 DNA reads TGCGCCAGCAGCTTGACCGTCCTAGAGCAGTTCTTC.

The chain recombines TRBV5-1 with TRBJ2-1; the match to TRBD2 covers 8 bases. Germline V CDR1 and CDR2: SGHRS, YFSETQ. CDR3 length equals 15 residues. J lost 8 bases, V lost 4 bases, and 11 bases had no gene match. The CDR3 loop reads CASSLPGDSGDEQFF. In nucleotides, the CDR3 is TGCGCCAGCAGCCTCCCTGGGGATAGCGGGGATGAGCAGTTCTTC.